A selection of T cell receptor beta chains follows, all from one sample in a study of blood T cell repertoires in COVID-19. Using immunoSEQ multiplex PCR, the repertoire was profiled, and TCRdb retains in-frame clones only, with some absent. The sample lists 100,000 to 150,000 clones; 85% were seen once. Sequencing input: peripheral blood. All receptors derive from a woman older than 75 with acute or convalescent COVID-19. The CDR3 runs from the conserved cysteine through the conserved F or W. Fields, in order: D gene, J gene, V gene, clone size, CDR3 DNA, CDR3 protein. D genes are given only for firm matches. Clone sizes are given selectively: once, few, many, or a class where the clone is expanded.

>NA|TRBJ1-2|TRBV7-9|once
TGTGCCAGCAGCCTCCGGGACGGACTATGGTTCGCCTTC
CASSLRDGLWFAF
>NA|TRBJ1-1|TRBV2|NA
TGTGCCAGCAGTGAGACGGAACGCGGTGGGGCTTTCTTT
CASSETERGGAFF
>NA|TRBJ1-1|TRBV7-9|NA
TGTGCCAGCAGCTTAGGGGACAAAGCTTTCTTT
CASSLGDKAFF
>TRBD1|TRBJ2-2|TRBV11-2|NA
TGTGCCAGCAGCTTAGGGGGGACAGGGGCGAACACCGGGGAGCTGTTTTTT
CASSLGGTGANTGELFF
>NA|TRBJ1-4|TRBV11-2|NA
TGTGCCAGCAGCCTCAGGGTCGGGAAACTGTTTTTT
CASSLRVGKLFF
>NA|TRBJ2-2|TRBV5-1|NA
TGCGCCAGCAGCCTTAGATCAATTCCCGGGGAGCTGTTTTTT
CASSLRSIPGELFF
>TRBD1|TRBJ1-3|TRBV18|NA
TGTGCCAGCTCACCACAAAGGGGGCGAATATCAGGAAACACCATATATTTT
CASSPQRGRISGNTIYF
>NA|TRBJ2-5|TRBV7-2|NA
TGTGCCAGCAGCTTATACGGGTTGGAGACCCAGTACTTC
CASSLYGLETQYF
>NA|TRBJ1-1|TRBV19|NA
TGTGCCAGTAGTATAGCGGGTTTCGGGGGGCACACTGAAGCTTTCTTT
CASSIAGFGGHTEAFF
>TRBD2|TRBJ2-1|TRBV19|NA
TGTGCCAGTAAAAAGGCGGGGGGAACCCACAATGAGCAGTTCTTC
CASKKAGGTHNEQFF
>NA|TRBJ2-4|TRBV12-5|NA
TGTGCTAGTGGTTTGCTACCCCGACGAGGGCAAATTAACATTCAGTACTTC
CASGLLPRRGQINIQYF
>TRBD1|TRBJ2-1|TRBV6-1|NA
TGTGCCAGCAGTGAACGGTCAGGGGGCTTCAAAAATGAGCAGTTCTTC
CASSERSGGFKNEQFF
>NA|TRBJ1-5|TRBV29-1|NA
TGCAGCGTTGGAGTCCCCAATCAGCCCCAGCATTTT
CSVGVPNQPQHF
>NA|TRBJ1-6|TRBV6-5|few
TGTGCCAGCAGTTACATGGAGGTCCTCCACTTT
CASSYMEVLHF
>NA|TRBJ1-5|TRBV28|few
TGTGCCAGCAGCTTGAGCCCGGGCCTGGGGGCGTTGGATCAGCCCCAGCATTTT
CASSLSPGLGALDQPQHF
>NA|TRBJ1-3|TRBV3-1/TRBV3-2|NA
TGTGCCAGCAGCCAAGGATGGGCGGGAGGGCGCTCTGGAAACACCATATATTTT
CASSQGWAGGRSGNTIYF
>TRBD2|TRBJ2-5|TRBV5-3|NA
TGTGCCAGAAGCTCGATACCCCGGACTAGCGGGGGGACGGAGACCCAGTACTTC
CARSSIPRTSGGTETQYF
>TRBD1|TRBJ2-5|TRBV5-1|NA
TGCGCCAGCAGCCTGCTCGGGACAGAAGAGACCCAGTACTTC
CASSLLGTEETQYF
>TRBD2|TRBJ2-1|TRBV7-3|NA
TGTGCCAGCTCGACTAGCGGGGGGAACAATGAGCAGTTCTTC
CASSTSGGNNEQFF
>NA|TRBJ1-2|TRBV7-3|NA
TGTGCCAGCAGCTCCTCAACGGGTACCCCTCGGGATTTC
CASSSSTGTPRDF
>TRBD2|TRBJ2-5|TRBV15|NA
TGTGCCACCAGCAGAGCCCGGACTAGTTCCCAGTACTTC
CATSRARTSSQYF
>TRBD2|TRBJ2-1|TRBV3-1/TRBV3-2|NA
TGTGCCAGCAGCCGGCATTACACTAGCGGGGGGCTACTAGACAATGAGCAGTTCTTC
CASSRHYTSGGLLDNEQFF
>TRBD1|TRBJ1-3|TRBV19|NA
TGTGCCAGTAAAACGAGGGGGCTCGGAAACACCATATATTTT
CASKTRGLGNTIYF
>NA|TRBJ1-4|TRBV29-1|NA
TGCAGCGTCGTCAACAGGGAGAATGGTGAAAAACTGTTTTTT
CSVVNRENGEKLFF
>TRBD2|TRBJ2-5|TRBV5-1|NA
TGCGCCAGCAGCTTGGCCTCGTCTAGCGGGGGGGCCGGAGAGACCCAGTACTTC
CASSLASSSGGAGETQYF
>TRBD2|TRBJ2-1|TRBV6-4|NA
TGTGCCAGCAGCCCCGGGACTAGCGGTCGGAATGAGCAGTTCTTC
CASSPGTSGRNEQFF
>TRBD1|TRBJ1-2|TRBV10-3|NA
TGTGCCGCACGACAGGGGAACTATGGCTACACCTTC
CAARQGNYGYTF
>NA|TRBJ1-4|TRBV7-9|NA
TGTGCCAGCGACAGAATGGGAACTAATGAAAAACTGTTTTTT
CASDRMGTNEKLFF
>TRBD2|TRBJ2-1|TRBV11-1|NA
TGTGCCAGCAGCGAAACCCGGGGGGGTGGAGGAAATGAGCAGTTCTTC
CASSETRGGGGNEQFF
>NA|TRBJ1-2|TRBV28|NA
TGTGCCAGCAGTTTGGAGGGCCTTCACTATGGCTACACCTTC
CASSLEGLHYGYTF
>NA|TRBJ1-1|TRBV19|NA
TGTGCCAGTAGCCCCCGAGGTGTCTACACTGAAGCTTTCTTT
CASSPRGVYTEAFF
>TRBD1|TRBJ1-5|TRBV18|NA
TGTGCCAGCTCTCCGGGACAGGGTCCCTTGTCGTCCCAGCATTTT
CASSPGQGPLSSQHF
>TRBD2|TRBJ2-1|TRBV7-3|NA
TGTGCCAGCAGCCCTAGCGGGGGGGCCACTGAGCAGTTCTTC
CASSPSGGATEQFF
>TRBD1|TRBJ1-2|TRBV23-1|NA
TGCGCCAGCAGTCACCGGTCGGGACAGGTGATCTATGGCTACACCTTC
CASSHRSGQVIYGYTF
>NA|TRBJ1-5|TRBV6-5|NA
TGTGCCAGCGCGGAGGGCTTCGGGAACAATCAGCCCCAGCATTTT
CASAEGFGNNQPQHF
>TRBD2|TRBJ2-1|TRBV27|NA
TGTGCCAGCAGTTTGTCTAGCGGGGGAGCACTTAATGAGCAGTTCTTC
CASSLSSGGALNEQFF
>TRBD1|TRBJ1-2|TRBV15|NA
TGTGCCACCAGTCTATTCCCCCTTGGACAGGGGGCGCGAGGCTACACCTTC
CATSLFPLGQGARGYTF
>NA|TRBJ1-1|TRBV5-1|NA
TGCGCCAGCAGCTTTAATGGAGCGGCCACTGAAGCTTTCTTT
CASSFNGAATEAFF
>NA|TRBJ1-6|TRBV4-2|NA
TGTGCCAGCAGCCGCCAAAAAACACAGGGCCTTAATTCACCCCTCCACTTT
CASSRQKTQGLNSPLHF
>NA|TRBJ1-1|TRBV10-1|NA
TGCGCCACCCAGCGGGATCCTTGCCCACCCTTCTTT
CATQRDPCPPFF
>NA|TRBJ2-6|TRBV2|once
TGTGCCAGCAGCCAGACACACTCTGGGGCCAACGTCCTGACTTTC
CASSQTHSGANVLTF